These 27 T cell receptor beta chains share one sample of origin, sequenced in a study of cytomegalovirus exposure and HLA in healthy donors (dated by TCRdb to about 2017). To prepare the library, the immunoSEQ multiplex PCR assay was applied. The multiplex PCR relied on a mix of 60 forward primers for TCR Vbeta segments and 13 reverse primers for TCR Jbeta segments. Drawn from immuneACCESS, this table holds only the in-frame rearrangements with V and J called that TCRdb kept. Clones are partly lost; checked studies trace under half to an unresolved V gene and leave the rest unexplained. This sample holds about 170,000 clones; around 80% were observed only once. The ten biggest clones cover around 4.4% of the sample. Sequencing used PBMCs. These receptors all stem from a woman in her 50s in good health and CMV-seropositive.

This chain's CDR3 is CAWSSPRQLIPEAFF. CDR3 bases: TGTGCCTGGAGTTCGCCCCGACAGCTAATCCCTGAAGCTTTCTTT. The chain employs TRBV30 and TRBJ1-1; tentative D call: TRBD1 (5 bases). This CDR3 spans 15 amino acids. Germline lookup yields CDR1 GTSNPN and CDR2 SVGIG (reference sequence). The V end lost 2 bases, the J end lost 6 bases, and 19 bases lay between the germline ends.

This chain uses TRBV7-9 with TRBJ2-3; D not certain. The CDR3 sequence is 13 residues long. The germline CDR1 and CDR2 sequences are SEHNR and FQNEAQ (reference sequence). V shed 3 bases and J shed 4 bases, with 8 bases lying between them. The CDR3 loop reads CASSFGAADTQYF. The CDR3 DNA reads TGTGCCAGCAGCTTTGGCGCGGCAGATACGCAGTATTTT.

The chain joins TRBV19 to TRBJ1-1; 7 bases align to TRBD1. The germline V gene has CDR1 LNHDA and CDR2 SQIVND (reference sequence). The CDR3 has 16 residues. V was pared by 7 bases and J by 3 bases, with 14 bases of the junction left unmatched. CDR3 amino acids: CASKLKSTGMDTEAFF. CDR3 nucleotides: TGTGCCAGTAAATTAAAATCGACAGGGATGGACACTGAAGCTTTCTTT.

The gene calls are TRBV5-4 and TRBJ2-5; the match to TRBD2 covers 9 bases. V shed 0 bases and J 3 bases; nucleotides not matched to a gene: 9. Germline V gene data show CDR1 as SGHNT and CDR2 as YYREEE (reference sequence). There are 17 residues in the CDR3. CDR3 loop: CASSLGLSAGGEETQYF. In DNA form, the CDR3 reads TGTGCCAGCAGCTTGGGTTTGTCGGCGGGAGGGGAAGAGACCCAGTACTTC.

The gene calls are TRBV29-1 and TRBJ2-5; TRBD1 matches 8 bases. This CDR3 spans 13 amino acids. J lost 4 bases, V lost 7 bases, and 8 bases had no gene match. Germline-derived CDR1 and CDR2 are SQVTM and ANQGSEA. CDR3 loop: CSEISGGGETQYF. The CDR3 region has the DNA TGCAGCGAGATTTCAGGGGGCGGAGAGACCCAGTACTTC.

This chain connects TRBV5-1 to TRBJ2-2, with 8 bases that match TRBD2. V shed 0 bases, J shed 4 bases, and the junction held 5 bases outside the gene matches. Germline V lookup: CDR1 SGHRS, CDR2 YFSETQ. This CDR3 contains 16 residues. The CDR3 reads CASSLGGRLVTGELFF. CDR3 nucleotide sequence: TGCGCCAGCAGCTTGGGCGGGAGGTTGGTCACCGGGGAGCTGTTTTTT. Together with reference TRBV5-1 and TRBJ2-2, the CDR3 gives the full variable domain: KAGVTQTPRYLIKTRGQQVTLSCSPISGHRSVSWYQQTPGQGLQFLFEYFSETQRNKGNFPGRFSGRQFSNSRSEMNVSTLELGDSALYLCASSLGGRLVTGELFFGEGSRLTVL.

The J gene is TRBJ2-7, the V gene TRBV5-6; tentative D call: TRBD2 (6 bases). The CDR3 is made up of 18 amino acids. V lost 0 bases, J lost 3 bases, and 22 bases lay in between. Looked up from germline, CDR1 is SGHDT and CDR2 is YYEEEE. CDR3 sequence reads: CASSLEPGIGAGLYEQYF. The DNA of the CDR3 is TGTGCCAGCAGCTTGGAACCAGGGATCGGAGCGGGCCTCTACGAGCAGTACTTC.

The chain has TRBV28 and TRBJ2-7; 8 bases are a match to TRBD1. Germline lookup yields CDR1 MDHEN and CDR2 SYDVKM. CDR3 size: 13 residues. V lost 7 bases and J lost 7; bases outside the gene matches: 9. CDR3 in DNA: TGTGCCAGCACCTCTGGGCGGACAGGGGAGCAGTACTTC. Its translation: CASTSGRTGEQYF.

This chain links TRBV7-3 with TRBJ2-1; 15 bases match TRBD2. The CDR3 extends over 16 amino acids. Germline V gene data show CDR1 as SGHTA and CDR2 as FQGTGA. V was clipped by 4 bases and J by 10 bases; unmatched bases: 8. The CDR3 region has the DNA TGTGCCAGCAGCTCAACCCCGGGACTAGCGGGGGGCGAGCAGTTCTTC. Its translation: CASSSTPGLAGGEQFF.

The chain couples TRBV7-9 to TRBJ2-7, with 9 positions matching TRBD1. The CDR3 loop spans 11 amino acids. V shed 5 bases, J shed 11 bases, and the junction held 4 bases outside the gene matches. Germline CDR1 is SEHNR and CDR2 is FQNEAQ (reference sequence). The CDR3 sequence: CASSLTGGKYF. The CDR3 DNA reads TGTGCCAGCAGCCTGACAGGGGGAAAGTACTTC.

The chain is built from TRBV5-1 and TRBJ2-6; a possible D gene is TRBD2 (5 bases). V lost 3 bases and J 0 bases, leaving 13 bases between the germline ends. This CDR3 comprises 17 residues. Germline V CDR1 and CDR2: SGHRS, YFSETQ. Here the CDR3 DNA reads TGCGCCAGCAGCTCGGTAGGAGGCTACTCTGGGGCCAACGTCCTGACTTTC. Its protein product is CASSSVGGYSGANVLTF.

The count of this clone is one. The rearrangement uses TRBV6-4 and TRBJ2-2, with 9 bases matching TRBD1. The V and J ends lost 7 bases and 1 base, in that order; junction bases with no gene match: 4. This CDR3 spans 15 amino acids. Germline CDR1 is MRHNA and CDR2 is SNTAGT. Here the CDR3 reads CASTSGQGNTGELFF. The CDR3 bases are TGTGCCAGCACATCGGGACAGGGGAACACCGGGGAGCTGTTTTTT.

The rearrangement joins TRBV5-1 to TRBJ2-2; 13 bases are a match to TRBD2. This CDR3 region has 18 residues. Per the germline V gene, CDR1 is SGHRS and CDR2 is YFSETQ. The V segment lost 1 base and the J segment 6 bases; nucleotides outside the gene matches: 9. CDR3 sequence reads: CASSLRTSGRVSPGELFF. The CDR3 DNA follows: TGCGCCAGCAGCTTGAGGACTAGCGGGAGAGTCAGTCCCGGGGAGCTGTTTTTT. Based on the CDR3 plus reference TRBV5-1 and TRBJ2-2, the full variable domain is KAGVTQTPRYLIKTRGQQVTLSCSPISGHRSVSWYQQTPGQGLQFLFEYFSETQRNKGNFPGRFSGRQFSNSRSEMNVSTLELGDSALYLCASSLRTSGRVSPGELFFGEGSRLTVL.

The chain joins TRBV5-1 to TRBJ1-1; D uncertain. CDR1 SGHRS and CDR2 YFSETQ come from the germline V gene. V was trimmed by 2 bases and J by 5 bases, leaving 10 bases between them. The CDR3 length is 13 residues. The CDR3 nucleotides are TGCGCCAGCAGCTTACGGGGAGGAACTGAAGCTTTCTTT. It codes for CASSLRGGTEAFF. Drawing the rest from reference TRBV5-1 and TRBJ1-1, the complete variable domain is KAGVTQTPRYLIKTRGQQVTLSCSPISGHRSVSWYQQTPGQGLQFLFEYFSETQRNKGNFPGRFSGRQFSNSRSEMNVSTLELGDSALYLCASSLRGGTEAFFGQGTRLTVV.

The chain is built from TRBV6-5 and TRBJ2-1; weak D call: TRBD2 (6 bases). CDR3 length: 13 amino acids. Germline loops: CDR1 MNHEY, CDR2 SVGAGI. Trimming removed 8 bases from V and 7 bases from J, with 15 bases in between. CDR3 residues: CASVGGAANEQFF. In nucleotides, the CDR3 is TGTGCCAGCGTCGGCGGGGCTGCAAATGAGCAGTTCTTC.

This clone was observed a handful of times. The rearrangement joins TRBV9 to TRBJ1-2; D gene unclear. Trimming pared 6 bases from V and 0 bases from J, leaving 12 bases between. Germline loops: CDR1 SGDLS, CDR2 YYNGEE. This CDR3 has 14 residues. The CDR3 DNA is TGTGCCAGCACCCGGGAAATTACTAACTATGGCTACACCTTC. Protein sequence: CASTREITNYGYTF.

The chain recombines TRBV27 with TRBJ2-3, with 9 bases lining up with TRBD1. The CDR3 totals 14 residues. Germline V CDR1 and CDR2: MNHEY, SMNVEV (reference sequence). With V trimmed by 8 bases and J by 4 bases, 7 bases remained unmatched. The DNA of the CDR3 is TGTGCCAGCGGCTCCGGGACAGGGTCAGATACGCAGTATTTT. Its protein is CASGSGTGSDTQYF.

The chain combines TRBV2 with TRBJ1-5; weak D call: TRBD1 (6 bases). This CDR3 region has 14 residues. With 4 bases removed from V and 4 bases from J, the gap between germline ends came to 11 bases. Germline CDR1 and CDR2: SNHLY and FYNNEI. CDR3 protein: CASSVSGTNQPQHF. In DNA, the CDR3 is TGTGCCAGCAGTGTATCCGGGACAAATCAGCCCCAGCATTTT.

This clone was detected only once. J is TRBJ2-3 and V is TRBV28; 8 bases align to TRBD2. Germline V CDR1 and CDR2: MDHEN, SYDVKM. The CDR3 length is 15 residues. V was clipped by 4 bases and J by 5 bases; unmatched bases: 8. CDR3 DNA: TGTGCCAGCAGTTCCGGGGGGGCCCAAAGAGATACGCAGTATTTT. Protein sequence: CASSSGGAQRDTQYF.

The V gene is TRBV7-8, the J gene TRBJ2-5, with D possibly TRBD2 on 6 matching bases. This CDR3 is 16 amino acids long. Germline V gives CDR1 SGHVS, CDR2 FQNEAQ. The V gene lost 5 bases and the J gene lost 4 bases, with 20 bases spanning the gap. CDR3: CASSAVGGPWGETQYF. The CDR3 DNA reads TGTGCCAGCAGCGCAGTGGGGGGACCTTGGGGAGAGACCCAGTACTTC.

V gene TRBV29-1 combines with J gene TRBJ2-1; 16 positions match TRBD2. V gave up 7 bases and J gave up 4 bases; unmatched junction bases: 7. The CDR3 extends over 16 amino acids. The germline V gene encodes CDR1 SQVTM and CDR2 ANQGSEA. This chain's CDR3 is CSGGLAGGLGYNEQFF. CDR3 nucleotides: TGCAGCGGGGGACTAGCGGGGGGGCTTGGGTACAATGAGCAGTTCTTC.

The V and J genes are TRBV2 and TRBJ1-4, with 8 bases lining up with TRBD1. Trimming cost V 3 bases and J 8 bases; bases outside gene matches: 11. CDR3 size: 16 residues. The germline gives CDR1 SNHLY, CDR2 FYNNEI. CDR3 sequence reads: CASSDFGQGGREKLFF. CDR3 nucleotides: TGTGCCAGCAGTGATTTTGGACAGGGCGGGCGGGAAAAACTGTTTTTT.

V is TRBV13 and J is TRBJ2-7; 9 positions match TRBD1. Trimming removed 5 bases from V and 3 bases from J; junction bases left unmatched: 8. Germline lookup yields CDR1 PRHDT and CDR2 FYEKMQ (reference sequence). This CDR3 has 15 amino acids. This CDR3 is CASSPRGQGGYEQYF. The CDR3, as DNA: TGTGCCAGCAGCCCCCGGGGACAGGGCGGCTACGAGCAGTACTTC.

The gene calls are TRBV5-4 and TRBJ1-3, with 10 bases lining up with TRBD1. Germline V lookup: CDR1 SGHNT, CDR2 YYREEE (reference sequence). This CDR3 region has 16 residues. V shed 4 bases and J 0 bases; nucleotides not matched to a gene: 4. The CDR3 region is CASSAGQGFSGNTIYF. The CDR3 nucleotides are TGTGCCAGCAGCGCGGGACAGGGGTTCTCTGGAAACACCATATATTTT.

A word on this clone: At one of its ends the junction is not consistent with the germline gene, which may arise from a read error. This sequence joins TRBV7-7 and TRBJ1-5, with a possible D match to TRBD1 (6 bases). The CDR3 covers 15 residues. Germline loops: CDR1 SSHAT, CDR2 FNYEAQ (reference sequence). The CDR3 loop reads CASSLGQGSNQPQHF. The DNA of the CDR3 is TGTGCTAGCAGCTTAGGGCAGGGGTCGAATCAGCCCCAGCATTTT.

The chain recombines TRBV6-1 with TRBJ2-7, with D perhaps matching TRBD2 (6 bases). The CDR3 runs 14 residues. Trimming pared 2 bases from V and 0 bases from J, leaving 8 bases between. Germline CDR1 and CDR2: MNHNS and SASEGT. For the CDR3, the DNA is TGTGCCAGCAGTGAACTCGGGAGCTCCTACGAGCAGTACTTC. This codes for CASSELGSSYEQYF.

The chain employs TRBV19 and TRBJ1-2; 9 bases fit TRBD1. The CDR3 runs 14 residues. The ends lost 8 bases at V and 3 bases at J; junction bases unmatched: 7. Germline values: CDR1 LNHDA, CDR2 SQIVND (reference sequence). The CDR3 loop reads CASRNRGQDYGYTF. The CDR3 coding sequence is TGTGCCAGTCGTAACAGGGGGCAAGACTATGGCTACACCTTC.